This note documents a single TCR beta chain sequence. The source of the sample is a study of T cell responses to AZD1222 COVID-19 vaccine. Sequenced by immunoSEQ multiplex PCR; TCRdb stores in-frame clones only, minus some. The repertoire includes some 120,000 clones, 70% to 90% of them detected once, and about 12% sits in the top ten. V gave up 1 base and J gave up 4 bases; unmatched junction bases: 8. The germline CDR1 and CDR2 sequences are SGHTA and FQGNSA. CDR3 length equals 17 residues. The chain joins TRBV7-2 to TRBJ1-5; 9 positions match TRBD1. Sequencing was performed on peripheral blood, taken on day 0 of AZD1222 vaccination. The TCR comes from an adult in good health. The CDR3 DNA follows: TGTGCCAGCAGCTTAGTGGGGGGGACAGGGAGTAATCAGCCCCAGCATTTT. It encodes CASSLVGGTGSNQPQHF.